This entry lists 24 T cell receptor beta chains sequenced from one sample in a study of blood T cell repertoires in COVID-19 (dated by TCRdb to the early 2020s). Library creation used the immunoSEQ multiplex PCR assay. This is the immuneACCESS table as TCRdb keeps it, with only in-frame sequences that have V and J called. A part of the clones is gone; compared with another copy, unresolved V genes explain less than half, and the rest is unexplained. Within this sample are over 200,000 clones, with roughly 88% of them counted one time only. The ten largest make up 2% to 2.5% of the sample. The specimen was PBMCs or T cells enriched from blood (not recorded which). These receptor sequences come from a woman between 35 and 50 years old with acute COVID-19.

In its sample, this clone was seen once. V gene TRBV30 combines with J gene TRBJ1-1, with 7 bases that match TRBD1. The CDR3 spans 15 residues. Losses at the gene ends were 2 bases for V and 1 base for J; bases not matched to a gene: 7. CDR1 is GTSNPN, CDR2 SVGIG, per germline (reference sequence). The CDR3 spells CAWSSKGQPNTEAFF. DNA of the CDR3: TGTGCCTGGAGTTCAAAGGGACAGCCGAACACTGAAGCTTTCTTT.

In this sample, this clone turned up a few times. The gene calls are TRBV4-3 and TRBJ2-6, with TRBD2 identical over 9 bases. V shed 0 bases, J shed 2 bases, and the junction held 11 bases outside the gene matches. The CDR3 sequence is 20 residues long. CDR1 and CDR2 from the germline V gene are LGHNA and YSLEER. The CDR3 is CASSQDLFSAGGAGANVLTF. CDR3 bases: TGCGCCAGCAGCCAAGATTTATTTTCAGCGGGAGGTGCTGGGGCCAACGTCCTGACTTTC.

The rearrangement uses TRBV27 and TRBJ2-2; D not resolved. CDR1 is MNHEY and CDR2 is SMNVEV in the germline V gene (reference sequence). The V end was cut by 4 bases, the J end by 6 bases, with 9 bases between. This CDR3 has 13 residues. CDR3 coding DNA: TGTGCCAGCAGTTCGAGGAAGGCCGGGGAGCTGTTTTTT. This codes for CASSSRKAGELFF.

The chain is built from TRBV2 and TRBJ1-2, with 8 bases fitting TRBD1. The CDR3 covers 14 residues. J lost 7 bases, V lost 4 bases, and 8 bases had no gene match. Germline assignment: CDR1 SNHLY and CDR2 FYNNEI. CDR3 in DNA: TGTGCCAGCAGTGTCATGGGGCAGGGGGCTGGCTACACCTTC. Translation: CASSVMGQGAGYTF.

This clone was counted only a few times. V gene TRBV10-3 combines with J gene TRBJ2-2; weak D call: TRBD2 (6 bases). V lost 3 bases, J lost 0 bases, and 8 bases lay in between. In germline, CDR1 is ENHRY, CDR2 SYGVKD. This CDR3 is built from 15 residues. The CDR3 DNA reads TGTGCCATCAGTGAACGCGGGACGAACACCGGGGAGCTGTTTTTT. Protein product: CAISERGTNTGELFF.

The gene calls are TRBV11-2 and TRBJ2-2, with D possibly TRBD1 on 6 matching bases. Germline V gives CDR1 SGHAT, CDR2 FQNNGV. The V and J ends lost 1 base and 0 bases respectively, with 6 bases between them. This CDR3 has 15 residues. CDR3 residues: CASSLGTANTGELFF. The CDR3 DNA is TGTGCCAGCAGCTTAGGGACAGCGAACACCGGGGAGCTGTTTTTT. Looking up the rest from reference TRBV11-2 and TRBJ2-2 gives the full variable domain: EAGVAQSPRYKIIEKRQSVAFWCNPISGHATLYWYQQILGQGPKLLIQFQNNGVVDDSQLPKDRFSAERLKGVDSTLKIQPAKLEDSAVYLCASSLGTANTGELFFGEGSRLTVL.

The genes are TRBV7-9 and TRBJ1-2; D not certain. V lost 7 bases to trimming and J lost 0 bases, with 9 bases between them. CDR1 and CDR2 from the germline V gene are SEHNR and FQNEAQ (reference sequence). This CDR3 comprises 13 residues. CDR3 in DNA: TGTGCCAGCACCCACAGTTCTAACTATGGCTACACCTTC. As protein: CASTHSSNYGYTF. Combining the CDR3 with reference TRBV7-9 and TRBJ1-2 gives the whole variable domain DTGVSQNPRHKITKRGQNVTFRCDPISEHNRLYWYRQTLGQGPEFLTYFQNEAQLEKSRLLSDRFSAERPKGSFSTLEIQRTEQGDSAMYLCASTHSSNYGYTFGSGTRLTVV.

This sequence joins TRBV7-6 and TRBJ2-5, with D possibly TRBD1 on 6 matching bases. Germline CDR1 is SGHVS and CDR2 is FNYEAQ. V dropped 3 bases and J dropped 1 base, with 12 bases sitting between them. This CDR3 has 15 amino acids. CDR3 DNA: TGTGCCAGCAGCTTCCTGACAGGTACCCAAGAGACCCAGTACTTC. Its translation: CASSFLTGTQETQYF.

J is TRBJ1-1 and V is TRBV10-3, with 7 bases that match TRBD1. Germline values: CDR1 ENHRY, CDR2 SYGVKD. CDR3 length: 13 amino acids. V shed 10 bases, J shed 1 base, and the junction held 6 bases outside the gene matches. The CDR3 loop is CASQQGPNTEAFF. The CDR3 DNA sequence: TGTGCCAGTCAACAGGGGCCGAACACTGAAGCTTTCTTT.

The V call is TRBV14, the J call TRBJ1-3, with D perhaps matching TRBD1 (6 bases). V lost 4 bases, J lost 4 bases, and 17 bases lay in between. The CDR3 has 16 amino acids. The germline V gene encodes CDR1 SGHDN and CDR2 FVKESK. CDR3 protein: CASSLTGKSAGNTIYF. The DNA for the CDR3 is TGTGCCAGCAGCCTCACAGGGAAATCGGCCGGAAACACCATATATTTT.

CDR3 nucleotides: TGTGCCAGCTCACCAATCCGGGGACAGGGACTGGGAGAGCAGTTCTTC. This sequence encodes CASSPIRGQGLGEQFF. V gene TRBV18 combines with J gene TRBJ2-1, with 9 nucleotides matching TRBD1. The CDR3 spans 16 residues. V lost 2 bases to trimming and J lost 10 bases; unmatched junction nucleotides: 12. The germline V gene has CDR1 KGHSH and CDR2 LQKENI.

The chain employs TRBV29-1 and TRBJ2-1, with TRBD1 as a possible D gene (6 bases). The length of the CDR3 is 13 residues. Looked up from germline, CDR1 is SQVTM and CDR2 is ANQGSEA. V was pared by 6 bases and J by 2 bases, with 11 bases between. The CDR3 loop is CSVETGAYNEQFF. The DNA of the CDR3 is TGCAGCGTCGAGACAGGCGCCTACAATGAGCAGTTCTTC.

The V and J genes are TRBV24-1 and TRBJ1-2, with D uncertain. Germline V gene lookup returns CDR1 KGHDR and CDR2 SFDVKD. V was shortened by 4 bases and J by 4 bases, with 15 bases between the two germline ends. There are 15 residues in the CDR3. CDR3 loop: CATSDPRSQSYGYTF. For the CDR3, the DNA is TGTGCCACCAGTGACCCCCGTAGCCAAAGCTATGGCTACACCTTC.

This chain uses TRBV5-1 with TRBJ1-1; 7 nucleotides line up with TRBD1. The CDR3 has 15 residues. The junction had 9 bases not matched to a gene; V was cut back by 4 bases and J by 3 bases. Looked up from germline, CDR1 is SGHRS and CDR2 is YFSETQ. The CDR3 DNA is TGCGCCAGCAGCCGTCTCGGGACAGCCGACACTGAAGCTTTCTTT. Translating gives CASSRLGTADTEAFF.

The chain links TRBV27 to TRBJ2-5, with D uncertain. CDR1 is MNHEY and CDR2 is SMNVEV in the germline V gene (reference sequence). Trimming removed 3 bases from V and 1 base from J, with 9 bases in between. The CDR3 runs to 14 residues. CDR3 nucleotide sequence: TGTGCCAGCAGTTTTCAAGAGCTCCAAGAGACCCAGTACTTC. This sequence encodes CASSFQELQETQYF.

CDR3 sequence: CASSLTENTEAFF. The CDR3 nucleotides read TGTGCCAGCAGCCTGACAGAAAACACTGAAGCTTTCTTT. The chain recombines TRBV27 with TRBJ1-1, with a weak D call TRBD1 (5 bases). The V and J ends lost 6 bases and 2 bases respectively, with 10 bases between them. CDR1 and CDR2 (germline): MNHEY, SMNVEV (reference sequence). The length of the CDR3 is 13 residues.

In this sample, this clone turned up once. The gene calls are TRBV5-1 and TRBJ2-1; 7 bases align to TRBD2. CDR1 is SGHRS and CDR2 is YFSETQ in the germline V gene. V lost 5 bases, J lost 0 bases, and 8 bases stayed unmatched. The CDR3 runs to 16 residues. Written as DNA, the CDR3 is TGCGCCAGCAGAAGGTCTAGCGGCCCCTCCTACAATGAGCAGTTCTTC. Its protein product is CASRRSSGPSYNEQFF.

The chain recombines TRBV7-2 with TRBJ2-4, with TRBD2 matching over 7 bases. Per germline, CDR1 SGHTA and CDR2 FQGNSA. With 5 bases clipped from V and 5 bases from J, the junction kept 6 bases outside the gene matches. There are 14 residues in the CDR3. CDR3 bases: TGTGCCAGCAGCCCCTCTAGCGGTCAAAACATTCAGTACTTC. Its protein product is CASSPSSGQNIQYF.

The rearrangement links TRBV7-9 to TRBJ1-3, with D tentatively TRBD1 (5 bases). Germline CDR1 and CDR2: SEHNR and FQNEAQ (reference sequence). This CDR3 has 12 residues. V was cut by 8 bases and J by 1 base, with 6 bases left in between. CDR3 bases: TGTGCCAGCCGGGGGTCTGGAAACACCATATATTTT. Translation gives CASRGSGNTIYF. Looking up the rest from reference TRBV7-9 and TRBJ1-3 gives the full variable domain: DTGVSQNPRHKITKRGQNVTFRCDPISEHNRLYWYRQTLGQGPEFLTYFQNEAQLEKSRLLSDRFSAERPKGSFSTLEIQRTEQGDSAMYLCASRGSGNTIYFGEGSWLTVV.

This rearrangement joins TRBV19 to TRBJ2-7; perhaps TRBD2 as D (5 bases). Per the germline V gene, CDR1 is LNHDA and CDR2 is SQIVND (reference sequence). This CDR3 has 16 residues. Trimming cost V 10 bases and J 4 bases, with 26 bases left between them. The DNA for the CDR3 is TGTGCCACCTCCACCGGGGTCGCACTCAAAGAATACGAGCAGTACTTC. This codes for CATSTGVALKEYEQYF. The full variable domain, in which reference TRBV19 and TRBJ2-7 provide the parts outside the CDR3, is DGGITQSPKYLFRKEGQNVTLSCEQNLNHDAMYWYRQDPGQGLRLIYYSQIVNDFQKGDIAEGYSVSREKKESFPLTVTSAQKNPTAFYLCATSTGVALKEYEQYFGPGTRLTVT.

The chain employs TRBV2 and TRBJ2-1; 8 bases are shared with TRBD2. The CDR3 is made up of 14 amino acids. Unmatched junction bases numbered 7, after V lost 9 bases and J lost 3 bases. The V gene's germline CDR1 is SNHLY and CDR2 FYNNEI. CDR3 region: CASTGSGIYNEQFF. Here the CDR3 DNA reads TGTGCCAGTACCGGTAGCGGGATCTACAATGAGCAGTTCTTC.

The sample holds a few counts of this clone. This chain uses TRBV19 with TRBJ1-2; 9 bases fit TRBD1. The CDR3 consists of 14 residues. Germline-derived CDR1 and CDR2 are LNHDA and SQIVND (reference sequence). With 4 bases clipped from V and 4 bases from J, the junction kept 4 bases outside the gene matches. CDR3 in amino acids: CASSNRGQGYGYTF. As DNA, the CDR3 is TGTGCCAGTAGTAACAGGGGGCAGGGCTATGGCTACACCTTC.

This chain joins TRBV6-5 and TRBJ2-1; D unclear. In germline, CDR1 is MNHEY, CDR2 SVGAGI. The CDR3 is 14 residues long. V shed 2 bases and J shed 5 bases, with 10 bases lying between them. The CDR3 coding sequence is TGTGCCAGCAGTTACACTGGGCAGGACAATGAGCAGTTCTTC. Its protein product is CASSYTGQDNEQFF.

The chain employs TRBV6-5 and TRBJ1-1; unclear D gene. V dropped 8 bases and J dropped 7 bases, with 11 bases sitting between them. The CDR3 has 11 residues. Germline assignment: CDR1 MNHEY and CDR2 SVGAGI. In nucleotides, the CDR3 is TGTGCCAGCGCCGGGGAAGGTGAAGCTTTCTTT. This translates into CASAGEGEAFF.